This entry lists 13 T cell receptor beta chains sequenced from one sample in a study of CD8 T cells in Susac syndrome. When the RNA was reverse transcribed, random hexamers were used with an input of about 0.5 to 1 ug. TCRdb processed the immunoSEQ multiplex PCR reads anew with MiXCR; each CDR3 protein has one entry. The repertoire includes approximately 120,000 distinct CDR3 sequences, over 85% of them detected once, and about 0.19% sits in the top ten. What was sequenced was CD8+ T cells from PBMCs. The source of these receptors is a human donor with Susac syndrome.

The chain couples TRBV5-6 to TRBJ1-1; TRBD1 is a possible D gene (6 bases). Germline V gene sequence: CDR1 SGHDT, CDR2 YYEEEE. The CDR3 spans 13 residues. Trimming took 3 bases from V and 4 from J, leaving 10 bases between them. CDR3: CASSSQGSTEAFF. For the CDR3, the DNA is TGTGCCAGCAGCTCACAGGGATCCACTGAAGCTTTCTTT.

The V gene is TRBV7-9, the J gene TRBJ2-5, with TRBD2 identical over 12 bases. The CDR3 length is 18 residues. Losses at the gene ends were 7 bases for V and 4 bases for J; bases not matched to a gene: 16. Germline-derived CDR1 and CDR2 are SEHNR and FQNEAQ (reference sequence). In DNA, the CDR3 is TGTGCCAGCACCTCTGCTAGCGGGGGGGCCCCCCGACGAGAGACCCAGTACTTC. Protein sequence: CASTSASGGAPRRETQYF. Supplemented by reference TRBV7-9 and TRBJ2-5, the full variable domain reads DTGVSQNPRHKITKRGQNVTFRCDPISEHNRLYWYRQTLGQGPEFLTYFQNEAQLEKSRLLSDRFSAERPKGSFSTLEIQRTEQGDSAMYLCASTSASGGAPRRETQYFGPGTRLLVL.

The CDR3 DNA sequence: TGTGCCACCAGTGACTCAGGGGGTGAAAGGTTCTTC. Translated: CATSDSGGERFF. The chain couples TRBV24-1 to TRBJ2-1; the match to TRBD1 covers 7 bases. Germline-derived CDR1 and CDR2 are KGHDR and SFDVKD. J was trimmed by 15 bases and V by 4 bases; bases with no gene match: 8. The CDR3 is 12 amino acids.

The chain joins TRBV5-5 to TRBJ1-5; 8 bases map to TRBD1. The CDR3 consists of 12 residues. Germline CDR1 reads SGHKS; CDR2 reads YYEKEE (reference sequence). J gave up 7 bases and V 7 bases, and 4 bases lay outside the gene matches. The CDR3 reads CASGQGGQPQHF. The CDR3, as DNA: TGTGCCAGCGGACAGGGAGGGCAGCCCCAGCATTTT.

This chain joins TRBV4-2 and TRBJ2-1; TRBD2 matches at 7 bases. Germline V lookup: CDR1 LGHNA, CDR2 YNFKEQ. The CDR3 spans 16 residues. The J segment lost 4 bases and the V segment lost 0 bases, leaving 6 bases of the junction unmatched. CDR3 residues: CASSQDISGPYNEQFF. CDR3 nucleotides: TGTGCCAGCAGCCAAGATATTAGCGGGCCTTACAATGAGCAGTTCTTC.

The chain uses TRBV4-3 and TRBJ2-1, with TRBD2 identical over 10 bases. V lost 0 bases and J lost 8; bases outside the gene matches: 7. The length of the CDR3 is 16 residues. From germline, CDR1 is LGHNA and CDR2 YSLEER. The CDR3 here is CASSQDWSLAGDEQFF. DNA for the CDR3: TGCGCCAGCAGCCAAGATTGGTCGCTAGCGGGAGATGAGCAGTTCTTC.

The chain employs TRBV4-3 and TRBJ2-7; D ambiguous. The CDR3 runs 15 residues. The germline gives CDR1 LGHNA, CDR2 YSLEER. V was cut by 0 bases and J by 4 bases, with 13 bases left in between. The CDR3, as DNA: TGCGCCAGCAGCCAAGATCTCTGGAGTGCGTACGAGCAGTACTTC. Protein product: CASSQDLWSAYEQYF.

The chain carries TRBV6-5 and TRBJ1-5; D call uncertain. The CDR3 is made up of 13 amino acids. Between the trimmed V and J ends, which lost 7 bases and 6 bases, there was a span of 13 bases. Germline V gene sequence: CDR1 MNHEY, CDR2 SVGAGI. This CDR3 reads CASKDSEGQPQHF. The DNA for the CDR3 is TGTGCCAGCAAGGATTCGGAGGGTCAGCCCCAGCATTTT.

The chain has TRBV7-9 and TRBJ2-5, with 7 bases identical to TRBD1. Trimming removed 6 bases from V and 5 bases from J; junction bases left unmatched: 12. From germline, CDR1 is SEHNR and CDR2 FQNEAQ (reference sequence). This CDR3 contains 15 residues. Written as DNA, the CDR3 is TGTGCCAGCAGTTTAAAACAGGGGCGAGGGGAGACCCAGTACTTC. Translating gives CASSLKQGRGETQYF.

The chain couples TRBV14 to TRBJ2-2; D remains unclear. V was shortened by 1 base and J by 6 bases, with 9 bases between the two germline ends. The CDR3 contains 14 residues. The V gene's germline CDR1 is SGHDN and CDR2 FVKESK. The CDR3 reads CASSQGVAAGELFF. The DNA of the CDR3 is TGTGCCAGCAGCCAAGGGGTGGCGGCCGGGGAGCTGTTTTTT.

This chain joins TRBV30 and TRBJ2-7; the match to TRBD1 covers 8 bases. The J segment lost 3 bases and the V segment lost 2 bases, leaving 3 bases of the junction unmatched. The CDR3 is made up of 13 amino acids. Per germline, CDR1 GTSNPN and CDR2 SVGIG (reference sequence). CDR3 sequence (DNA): TGTGCCTGGAGTCCCGGACAGGGCTACGAGCAGTACTTC. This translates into CAWSPGQGYEQYF.

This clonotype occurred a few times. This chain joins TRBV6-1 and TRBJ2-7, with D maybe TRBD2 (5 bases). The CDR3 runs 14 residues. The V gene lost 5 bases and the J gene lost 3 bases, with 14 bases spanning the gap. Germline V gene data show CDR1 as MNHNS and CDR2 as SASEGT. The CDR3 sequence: CASSLRGGYYEQYF. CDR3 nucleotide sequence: TGTGCCAGCAGTCTCCGAGGAGGTTACTACGAGCAGTACTTC.

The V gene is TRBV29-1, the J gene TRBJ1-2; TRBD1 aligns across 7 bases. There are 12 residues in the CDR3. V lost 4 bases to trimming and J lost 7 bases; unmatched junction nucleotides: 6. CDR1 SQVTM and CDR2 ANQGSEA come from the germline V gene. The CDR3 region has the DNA TGCAGCGTTGTTGGACAGGAGTTTGGCTACACCTTC. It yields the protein CSVVGQEFGYTF.